These T cell receptor beta chains were read from a single sample in a study of cytomegalovirus exposure and HLA in healthy donors. Only in-frame clones appear in the TCRdb table, and some are missing; sequencing was by immunoSEQ multiplex PCR. The data hold some 160,000 clones, with over 55% observed a single time. The sequenced sample consisted of PBMCs. The receptors here all came from a man aged 35 to 55 in good health and CMV-seronegative. Each CDR3 is given with its conserved first and last residue. A D gene is named only where the DNA matches it firmly. Only part of the rows carry a size: once, few, many, or a class if the clone is expanded.

clone size: NA
J gene: TRBJ1-2
V gene: TRBV9
D gene: NA
CDR3 DNA: TGTGCCAGCAGCGTAGGCACACAGATTAACTATGGCTACACCTTC
CDR3 protein: CASSVGTQINYGYTF

clone size: NA
J gene: TRBJ2-1
V gene: TRBV13
D gene: NA
CDR3 DNA: TGTGCCAGCAGCTTTTTCGCACGAGCACTCGATGAGCAGTTCTTC
CDR3 protein: CASSFFARALDEQFF

clone size: NA
J gene: TRBJ2-1
V gene: TRBV6-1
D gene: TRBD1
CDR3 DNA: TGTGCCAGCAGCGCCACAGGGGCCGGGGATGAGCAGTTCTTC
CDR3 protein: CASSATGAGDEQFF

clone size: NA
J gene: TRBJ1-6
V gene: TRBV2
D gene: NA
CDR3 DNA: TGTGCCAGCAGGGTCCGGGACAACTATAATTCACCCCTCCACTTT
CDR3 protein: CASRVRDNYNSPLHF

clone size: NA
J gene: TRBJ2-2
V gene: TRBV19
D gene: TRBD1
CDR3 DNA: TGTGCCAGTAGTATAGATAGGGGGCTCACCGGGGAGCTGTTTTTT
CDR3 protein: CASSIDRGLTGELFF

clone size: NA
J gene: TRBJ2-2
V gene: TRBV5-1
D gene: NA
CDR3 DNA: TGCGCCAGCAGCTCGGGTTTAGCGAACACCGGGGAGCTGTTTTTT
CDR3 protein: CASSSGLANTGELFF

clone size: NA
J gene: TRBJ2-7
V gene: TRBV19
D gene: NA
CDR3 DNA: TGTGCCAGTAGTCAGGCGTACGGCTCCTACGAGCAGTACTTC
CDR3 protein: CASSQAYGSYEQYF

clone size: few
J gene: TRBJ2-1
V gene: TRBV29-1
D gene: TRBD1
CDR3 DNA: TGCAGCACCCGGGACAGGACCTACAATGAGCAGTTCTTC
CDR3 protein: CSTRDRTYNEQFF

clone size: NA
J gene: TRBJ2-2
V gene: TRBV10-3
D gene: TRBD2
CDR3 DNA: TGTGCCATCATGCCGGGGGGGAACACCGGGGAGCTGTTTTTT
CDR3 protein: CAIMPGGNTGELFF

clone size: NA
J gene: TRBJ1-2
V gene: TRBV6-9
D gene: NA
CDR3 DNA: TGTGCCAGCAGTTATGGGCAACAGGGTAACTATGGCTACACCTTC
CDR3 protein: CASSYGQQGNYGYTF

clone size: NA
J gene: TRBJ1-1
V gene: TRBV11-2
D gene: NA
CDR3 DNA: TGTGCCAGCAGCTTTAACGGGAACACTGAAGCTTTCTTT
CDR3 protein: CASSFNGNTEAFF

clone size: NA
J gene: TRBJ2-5
V gene: TRBV5-4
D gene: TRBD2
CDR3 DNA: TGTGCCAGCAGCTTGGCGGGAGGTGGGTTGGAGACCCAGTACTTC
CDR3 protein: CASSLAGGGLETQYF

clone size: NA
J gene: TRBJ2-3
V gene: TRBV6-5
D gene: TRBD1
CDR3 DNA: TGTGCCAGCAGCCGAGGGGGCGTGGGCACAGATACGCAGTATTTT
CDR3 protein: CASSRGGVGTDTQYF

clone size: few
J gene: TRBJ1-4
V gene: TRBV13
D gene: TRBD1
CDR3 DNA: TGTGCCAGCAGCTCCTGGGACAGCTATAATGAAAAACTGTTTTTT
CDR3 protein: CASSSWDSYNEKLFF